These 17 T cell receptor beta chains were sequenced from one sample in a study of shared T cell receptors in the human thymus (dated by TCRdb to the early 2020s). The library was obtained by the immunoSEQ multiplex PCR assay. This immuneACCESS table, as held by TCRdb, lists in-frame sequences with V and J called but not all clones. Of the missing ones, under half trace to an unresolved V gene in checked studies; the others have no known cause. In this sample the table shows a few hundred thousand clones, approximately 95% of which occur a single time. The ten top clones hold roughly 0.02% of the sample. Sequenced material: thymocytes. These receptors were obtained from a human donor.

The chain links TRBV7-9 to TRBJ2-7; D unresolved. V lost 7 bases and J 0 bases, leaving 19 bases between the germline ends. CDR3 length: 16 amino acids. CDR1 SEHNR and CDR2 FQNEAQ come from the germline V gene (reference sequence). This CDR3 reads CASTPLSGTASYEQYF. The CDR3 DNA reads TGTGCCAGCACCCCCCTCTCGGGCACGGCCTCCTACGAGCAGTACTTC.

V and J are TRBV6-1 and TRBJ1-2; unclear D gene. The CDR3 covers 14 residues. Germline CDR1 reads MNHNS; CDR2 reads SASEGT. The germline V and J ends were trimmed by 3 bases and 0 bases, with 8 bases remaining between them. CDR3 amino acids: CASSEDPANYGYTF. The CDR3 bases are TGTGCCAGCAGTGAGGATCCAGCTAACTATGGCTACACCTTC.

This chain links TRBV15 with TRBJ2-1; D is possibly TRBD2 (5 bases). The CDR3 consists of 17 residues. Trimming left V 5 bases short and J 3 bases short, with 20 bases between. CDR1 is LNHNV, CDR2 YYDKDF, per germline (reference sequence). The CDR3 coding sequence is TGTGCCACCAGCGTACGGTTAGAGGGAGCGCGCTACAATGAGCAGTTCTTC. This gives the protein CATSVRLEGARYNEQFF.

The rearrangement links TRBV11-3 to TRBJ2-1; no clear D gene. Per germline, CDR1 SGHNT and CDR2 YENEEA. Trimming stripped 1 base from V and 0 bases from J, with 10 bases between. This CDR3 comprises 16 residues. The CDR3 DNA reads TGTGCCAGCAGCTTAGGGCTGGAGAGCTCCTACAATGAGCAGTTCTTC. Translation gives CASSLGLESSYNEQFF.

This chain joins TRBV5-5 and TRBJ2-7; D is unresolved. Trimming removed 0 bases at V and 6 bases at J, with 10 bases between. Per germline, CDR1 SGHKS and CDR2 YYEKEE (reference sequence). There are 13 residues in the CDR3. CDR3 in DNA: TGTGCCAGCAGCTTGGAGGTGGAAAGCGAGCAGTACTTC. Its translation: CASSLEVESEQYF.

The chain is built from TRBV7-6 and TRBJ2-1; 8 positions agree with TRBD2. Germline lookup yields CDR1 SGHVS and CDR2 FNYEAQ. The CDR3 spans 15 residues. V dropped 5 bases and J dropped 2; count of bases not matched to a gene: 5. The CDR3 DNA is TGTGCCAGCAGCCCGGGCGGGGGGCCCTACAATGAGCAGTTCTTC. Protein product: CASSPGGGPYNEQFF.

The CDR3 region has the DNA TGTGCCAGCAGTTTACCTAGAAGGGACAGGGTGGACACCGGGGAGCTGTTTTTT. It codes for CASSLPRRDRVDTGELFF. This rearrangement joins TRBV27 to TRBJ2-2, with 9 nucleotides matching TRBD1. Germline V gene data show CDR1 as MNHEY and CDR2 as SMNVEV (reference sequence). This CDR3 contains 18 residues. With 2 bases clipped from V and 3 bases from J, the junction kept 10 bases outside the gene matches.

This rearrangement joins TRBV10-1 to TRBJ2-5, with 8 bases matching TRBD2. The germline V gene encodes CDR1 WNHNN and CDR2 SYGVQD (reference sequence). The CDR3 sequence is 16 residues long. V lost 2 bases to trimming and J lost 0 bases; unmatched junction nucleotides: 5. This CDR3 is CASSEMFSGDQETQYF. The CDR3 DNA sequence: TGCGCCAGCAGTGAGATGTTTAGCGGGGACCAAGAGACCCAGTACTTC.

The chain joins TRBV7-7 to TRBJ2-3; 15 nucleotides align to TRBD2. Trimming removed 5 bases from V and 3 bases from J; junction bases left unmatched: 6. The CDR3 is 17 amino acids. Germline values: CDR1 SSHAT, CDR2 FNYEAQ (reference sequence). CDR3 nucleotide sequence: TGTGCCAGCAGCCCCCGGACTAGCGGGAGGGAGACAGATACGCAGTATTTT. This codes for CASSPRTSGRETDTQYF.

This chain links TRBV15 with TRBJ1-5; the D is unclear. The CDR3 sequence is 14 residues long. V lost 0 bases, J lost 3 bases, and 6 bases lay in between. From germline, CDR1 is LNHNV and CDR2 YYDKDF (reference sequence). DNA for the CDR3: TGTGCCACCAGCAGAGAAAGGCACAATCAGCCCCAGCATTTT. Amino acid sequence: CATSRERHNQPQHF.

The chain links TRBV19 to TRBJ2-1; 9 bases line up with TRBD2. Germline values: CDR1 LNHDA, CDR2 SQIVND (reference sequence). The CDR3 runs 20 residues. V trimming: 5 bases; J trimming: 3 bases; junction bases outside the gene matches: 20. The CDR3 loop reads CASSRRREGGLASFYNEQFF. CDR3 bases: TGTGCCAGTAGTCGAAGACGGGAGGGAGGACTAGCGAGTTTCTACAATGAGCAGTTCTTC.

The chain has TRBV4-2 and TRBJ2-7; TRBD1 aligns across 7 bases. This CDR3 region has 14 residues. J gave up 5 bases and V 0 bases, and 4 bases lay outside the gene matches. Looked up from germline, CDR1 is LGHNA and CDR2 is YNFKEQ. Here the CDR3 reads CASSQERGPNEQYF. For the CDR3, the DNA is TGTGCCAGCAGCCAAGAAAGGGGGCCTAACGAGCAGTACTTC.

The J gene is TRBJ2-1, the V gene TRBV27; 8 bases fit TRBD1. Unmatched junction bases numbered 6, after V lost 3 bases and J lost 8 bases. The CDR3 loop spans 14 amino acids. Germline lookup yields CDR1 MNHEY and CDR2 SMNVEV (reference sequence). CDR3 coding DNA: TGTGCCAGCAGTTTGGGGCAGGGGGCCTATGAGCAGTTCTTC. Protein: CASSLGQGAYEQFF.

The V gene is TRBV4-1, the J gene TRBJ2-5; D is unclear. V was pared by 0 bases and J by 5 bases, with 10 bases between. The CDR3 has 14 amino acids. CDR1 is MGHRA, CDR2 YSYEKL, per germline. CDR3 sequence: CASSQDVGWETQYF. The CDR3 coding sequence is TGCGCCAGCAGCCAAGACGTGGGCTGGGAGACCCAGTACTTC.

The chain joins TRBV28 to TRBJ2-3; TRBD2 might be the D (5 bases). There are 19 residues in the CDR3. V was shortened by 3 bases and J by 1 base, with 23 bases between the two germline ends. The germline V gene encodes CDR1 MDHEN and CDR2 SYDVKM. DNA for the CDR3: TGTGCCAGCAGTTTCCCAAACCTCGCTAGCACATTCCGCACAGATACGCAGTATTTT. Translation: CASSFPNLASTFRTDTQYF.

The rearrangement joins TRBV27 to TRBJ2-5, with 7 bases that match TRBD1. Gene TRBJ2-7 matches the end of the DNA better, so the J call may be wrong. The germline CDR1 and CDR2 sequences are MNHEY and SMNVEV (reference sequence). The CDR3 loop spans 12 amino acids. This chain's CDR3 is CASSPRGREQYF. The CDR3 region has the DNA TGTGCCAGCAGTCCTAGGGGGCGCGAGCAGTACTTC.

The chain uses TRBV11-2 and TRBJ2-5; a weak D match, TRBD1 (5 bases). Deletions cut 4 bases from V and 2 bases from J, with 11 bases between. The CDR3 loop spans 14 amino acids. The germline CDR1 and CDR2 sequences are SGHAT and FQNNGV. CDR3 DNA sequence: TGTGCCAGCAGCTACGCGGCAGGGCAAGAGACCCAGTACTTC. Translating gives CASSYAAGQETQYF.